These 8 T cell receptor beta chains share one sample of origin, sequenced in a study of CD8 T cells in ankylosing spondylitis. The study, taken as a whole, reports: Blood from ankylosing spondylitis patients appeared to carry a characteristic roughly 8-variant TCR beta motif.

These receptors have no identified antigens. A single record per CDR3 protein comes from TCRdb applying MiXCR to the 5' RACE reads. This sample has hundreds of thousands of distinct CDR3 sequences, with more than 25% found just once. The sequencing sample was made of blood, either unsorted or a sorted T cell fraction (not recorded which). These receptors originate from a male donor with ankylosing spondylitis.

The chain combines TRBV5-1 with TRBJ2-1; 8 positions match TRBD1. The CDR3 has 18 residues. V gave up 1 base and J gave up 6 bases; unmatched junction bases: 15. Germline V gives CDR1 SGHRS, CDR2 YFSETQ. The CDR3 nucleotides are TGCGCCAGCAGCTTGATACCAGGGGGCAACGAGGTCCCCAATGAGCAGTTCTTC. This sequence encodes CASSLIPGGNEVPNEQFF.

This chain connects TRBV11-1 to TRBJ1-5; no firm D call. The germline V gene encodes CDR1 SGHAT and CDR2 FQDESV (reference sequence). The CDR3 sequence is 23 residues long. Trimming left V 0 bases short and J 2 bases short, with 32 bases between. The CDR3 is CASSLASTRAWGSASSGNQPQHF. As DNA, the CDR3 is TGTGCCAGCAGCTTAGCGTCTACCCGGGCCTGGGGTTCCGCCAGTTCTGGCAATCAGCCCCAGCATTTT.

This clonotype was counted between two and nine times. The chain links TRBV19 to TRBJ2-6; D unresolved. The CDR3 is 15 residues long. V dropped 4 bases and J dropped 2 bases, with 9 bases sitting between them. The germline V gene encodes CDR1 LNHDA and CDR2 SQIVND (reference sequence). Here the CDR3 reads CASSRGRPGANVLTF. The CDR3 region has the DNA TGTGCCAGTAGTAGGGGAAGGCCTGGGGCCAACGTCCTGACTTTC.

This clonotype has more than one count but fewer than ten. This sequence joins TRBV5-1 and TRBJ2-1; TRBD2 is a possible D gene (7 bases). Deletions cut 0 bases from V and 8 bases from J, with 15 bases between. There are 15 residues in the CDR3. Germline-derived CDR1 and CDR2 are SGHRS and YFSETQ. The CDR3 DNA is TGCGCCAGCAGCTTGGAAAGCGGAGGGGGGGATGAGCAGTTCTTC. Its translation: CASSLESGGGDEQFF.

The chain recombines TRBV28 with TRBJ2-7, with TRBD1 as a possible D gene (6 bases). The CDR3 is made up of 12 amino acids. V shed 8 bases and J shed 2 bases, with 10 bases lying between them. Germline loops: CDR1 MDHEN, CDR2 SYDVKM. The CDR3 DNA reads as TGTGCCAGCGCCGGGACAACCTACGAGCAGTACGTC. It is translated as CASAGTTYEQYV.

This clonotype was counted ten times or more. The chain uses TRBV24-1 and TRBJ2-3, with TRBD1 matching over 8 bases. The CDR3 length is 16 residues. Germline V lookup: CDR1 KGHDR, CDR2 SFDVKD. V shed 4 bases and J 1 base; nucleotides not matched to a gene: 6. The CDR3 loop reads CATSETYRGGTDTQYF. DNA of the CDR3: TGTGCCACCAGTGAGACATACAGGGGGGGCACAGATACGCAGTATTTT.

J is TRBJ2-1 and V is TRBV7-6; TRBD2 matches at 8 bases. Germline lookup yields CDR1 SGHVS and CDR2 FNYEAQ. The CDR3 totals 16 residues. J gave up 7 bases and V 1 base, and 9 bases lay outside the gene matches. The CDR3 DNA reads as TGTGCCAGCAGCTTAGGGGGCGGGAGGATCGGGAATGAGCAGTTCTTC. Residues: CASSLGGGRIGNEQFF. The entire variable domain, with the rest obtained from reference TRBV7-6 and TRBJ2-1, is as follows: GAGVSQSPRYKVTKRGQDVALRCDPISGHVSLYWYRQALGQGPEFLTYFNYEAQQDKSGLPNDRFSAERPEGSISTLTIQRTEQRDSAMYRCASSLGGGRIGNEQFFGPGTRLTVL.

This clonotype has only a few counts. The J gene is TRBJ2-3, the V gene TRBV6-1; D might be TRBD1 or TRBD2, each matching 5 bases. This CDR3 contains 15 residues. Trimming left V 7 bases short and J 2 bases short, with 16 bases between. Germline V lookup: CDR1 MNHNS, CDR2 SASEGT. The CDR3 sequence is CASIRRGPNTDTQYF. In nucleotides, the CDR3 is TGTGCCAGCATCAGAAGGGGACCAAACACAGATACGCAGTATTTT.